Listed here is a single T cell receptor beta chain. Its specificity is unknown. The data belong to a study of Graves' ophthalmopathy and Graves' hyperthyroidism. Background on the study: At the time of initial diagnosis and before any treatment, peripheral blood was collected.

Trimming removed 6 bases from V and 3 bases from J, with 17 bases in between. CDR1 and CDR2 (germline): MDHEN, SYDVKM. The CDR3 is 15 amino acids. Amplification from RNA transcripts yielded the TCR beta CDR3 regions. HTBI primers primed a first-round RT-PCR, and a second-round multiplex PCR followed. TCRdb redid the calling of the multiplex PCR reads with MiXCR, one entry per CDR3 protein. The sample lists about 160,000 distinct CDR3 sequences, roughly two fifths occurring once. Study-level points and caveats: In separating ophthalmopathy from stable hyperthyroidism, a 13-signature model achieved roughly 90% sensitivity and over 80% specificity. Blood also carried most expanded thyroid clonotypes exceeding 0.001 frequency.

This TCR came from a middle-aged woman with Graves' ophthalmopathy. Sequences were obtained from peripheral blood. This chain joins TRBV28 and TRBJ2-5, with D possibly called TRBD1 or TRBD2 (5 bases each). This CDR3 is CASSPGGSAEETQYF. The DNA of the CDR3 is TGTGCCAGCAGCCCTGGGGGTAGCGCCGAAGAGACCCAGTACTTC.